This T cell receptor beta chain appears in the sequencing data of a study of cytomegalovirus exposure and HLA in healthy donors. The CDR3 runs 13 residues. Germline loops: CDR1 GTSNPN, CDR2 SVGIG (reference sequence). The V and J ends lost 2 bases and 8 bases, in that order; junction bases with no gene match: 7. The PCR employed 60 Vbeta primers together with 13 Jbeta primers. Profiled with immunoSEQ multiplex PCR; TCRdb holds only in-frame clones, not every one. The clone table shows 100,000 to 150,000 clones, with the ten largest holding under 1.3%. Material: PBMCs. The chain links TRBV30 to TRBJ1-2; 8 bases are shared with TRBD1. The receptor was isolated from a man between 18 and 29 years old in good health and CMV-seronegative. The CDR3 reads CAWSPTGVRGYTF. CDR3 bases: TGTGCCTGGAGTCCGACAGGGGTTAGAGGCTACACCTTC.